Detailed here is one TCR beta chain. V gave up 3 bases and J gave up 6 bases, with 9 bases separating them. The CDR3 runs 14 residues. In germline, CDR1 is SEHNR, CDR2 FQNEAQ (reference sequence). The data are from a study of T cells in Graves' hyperthyroidism and ophthalmopathy. From RNA transcripts, TCR beta CDR3 regions were amplified. The primer set for the first-round RT-PCR of the TCR CDR3 was HTBI. TCRdb analysed the multiplex PCR reads with MiXCR anew, one entry per CDR3 protein. This sample carries approximately 530,000 distinct CDR3 sequences, over 15% of them seen once, and the ten largest clones take around 18%. The hyperthyroidism was newly diagnosed and had lasted under 2 months; the patients were aged 18 to 65.

The gene calls are TRBV7-9 and TRBJ1-6, with a possible D match to TRBD1 (6 bases). The TCR was taken from a woman aged 18-30 years with Graves' hyperthyroidism. The sequencing sample was made of blood. The CDR3 DNA is TGTGCCAGCAGCTTGACAGGCGCTAATTCACCCCTCCACTTT. Its translation is CASSLTGANSPLHF.